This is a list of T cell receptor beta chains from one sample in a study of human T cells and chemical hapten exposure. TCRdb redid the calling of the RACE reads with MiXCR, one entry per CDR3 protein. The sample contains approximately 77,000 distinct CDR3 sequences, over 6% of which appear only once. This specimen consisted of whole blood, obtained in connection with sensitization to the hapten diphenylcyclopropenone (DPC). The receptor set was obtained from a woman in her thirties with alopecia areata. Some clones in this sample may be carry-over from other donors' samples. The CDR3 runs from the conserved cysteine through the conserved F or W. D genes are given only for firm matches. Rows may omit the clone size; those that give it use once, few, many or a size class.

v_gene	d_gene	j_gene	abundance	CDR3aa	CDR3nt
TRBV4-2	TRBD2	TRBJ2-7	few	CASSQDVAGASEQYF	TGTGCCAGCAGCCAAGATGTAGCGGGGGCTAGCGAGCAGTACTTC
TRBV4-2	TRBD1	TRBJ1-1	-	CASSQAGTGGFTEAFF	TGTGCCAGCAGCCAAGCCGGGACAGGGGGATTCACTGAAGCTTTCTTT
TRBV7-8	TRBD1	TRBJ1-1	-	CASSPRDSGEAFF	TGTGCCAGCAGCCCACGGGACAGCGGTGAAGCTTTCTTT
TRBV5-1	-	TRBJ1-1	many	CASSPGTQGKGEAFF	TGCGCCAGCAGCCCCGGGACTCAGGGGAAAGGGGAAGCTTTCTTT
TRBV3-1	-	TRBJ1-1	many	CASSRGRNTEAFF	TGTGCCAGCAGCCGGGGACGGAACACTGAAGCTTTCTTT
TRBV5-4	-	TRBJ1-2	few	CASSRGGRDGYTF	TGTGCCAGCAGCAGGGGAGGGCGGGATGGCTACACCTTC
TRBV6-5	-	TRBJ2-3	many	CASSYSWGEEDTQYF	TGTGCCAGCAGTTACTCGTGGGGTGAGGAGGATACGCAGTATTTT
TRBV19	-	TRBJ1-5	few	CASSIPRYVGGGRQPQHF	TGTGCCAGTAGTATCCCGCGCTACGTGGGGGGGGGCCGGCAGCCCCAGCATTTT
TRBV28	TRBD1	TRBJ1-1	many	CASSLGQGGIQAFF	TGTGCCAGCAGTCTAGGACAGGGTGGAATCCAAGCTTTCTTT
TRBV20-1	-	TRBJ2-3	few	CSASGAPGLKYPSRTDTQYF	TGCAGTGCTAGTGGGGCCCCGGGACTGAAATACCCTTCTCGCACAGATACGCAGTATTTT
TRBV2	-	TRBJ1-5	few	CASSPGRGNQPQNF	TGTGCCAGCAGTCCAGGGAGGGGCAATCAGCCCCAGAATTTT
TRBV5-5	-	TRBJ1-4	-	CASSFGGGYGWGDDDEKLFF	TGTGCCAGCAGCTTTGGAGGGGGATACGGATGGGGGGATGACGATGAAAAACTGTTTTTT
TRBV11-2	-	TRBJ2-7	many	CASTVYYEQYF	TGTGCCAGCACCGTCTACTACGAGCAGTACTTC
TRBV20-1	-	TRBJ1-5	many	CSAPPRSPGQPQHF	TGCAGTGCTCCACCCCGGTCCCCGGGGCAGCCCCAGCATTTT
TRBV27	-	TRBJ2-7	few	CASSSRRGIFHEQYF	TGTGCCAGCAGTAGCCGCAGGGGAATATTCCACGAGCAGTACTTC
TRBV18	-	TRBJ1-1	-	CASSPGQDTEAFF	TGTGCCAGCTCACCGGGCCAGGACACTGAAGCTTTCTTT
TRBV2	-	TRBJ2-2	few	CASTRSTGELFF	TGTGCCAGCACCCGGAGTACCGGGGAGCTGTTTTTT
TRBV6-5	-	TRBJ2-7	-	CASTRRVDGAYEQYF	TGTGCCAGCACCCGTCGGGTGGACGGAGCCTACGAGCAGTACTTC
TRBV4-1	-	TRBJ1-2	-	CASSQGPPVHGTNYGYTF	TGCGCCAGCAGCCAAGGTCCCCCCGTCCATGGGACTAACTATGGCTACACCTTC
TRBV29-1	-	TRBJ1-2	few	CSVAYREDYGYTF	TGCAGCGTGGCCTACAGGGAGGACTATGGCTACACCTTC
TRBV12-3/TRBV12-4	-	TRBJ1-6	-	CASSFGSSYNSPLHF	TGTGCCAGCAGTTTCGGTTCGTCTTATAATTCACCCCTCCACTTT
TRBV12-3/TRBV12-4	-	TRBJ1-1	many	CASSRARAEAFF	TGTGCCAGTTCTAGGGCCAGGGCCGAAGCTTTCTTT
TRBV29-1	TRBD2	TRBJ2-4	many	CSVDEWLAGDLAKNIQYF	TGCAGCGTTGATGAGTGGCTAGCGGGGGACCTAGCCAAAAACATTCAGTACTTC
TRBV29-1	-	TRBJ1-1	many	CSAVGSSFLNTEAFF	TGCAGCGCTGTCGGAAGCTCCTTTCTGAACACTGAAGCTTTCTTT
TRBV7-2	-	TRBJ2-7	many	CASSLGVGGYEQYF	TGTGCCAGCAGCTTAGGTGTTGGGGGGTACGAGCAGTACTTC
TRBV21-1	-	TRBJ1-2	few	CASSTRTGLFGYTF	TGTGCCAGCAGTACCCGGACAGGGTTATTTGGCTACACCTTC
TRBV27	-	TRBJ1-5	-	CASSLSSVDQPQHF	TGTGCCAGCAGTTTATCCTCCGTTGATCAGCCCCAGCATTTT
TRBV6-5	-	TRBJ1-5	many	CASSVTAYSNQPQHF	TGTGCCAGCAGTGTGACGGCCTATAGCAATCAGCCCCAGCATTTT
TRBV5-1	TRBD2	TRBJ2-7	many	CASSLAGGTYYEQYF	TGCGCCAGCAGCTTGGCCGGGGGGACCTACTACGAGCAGTACTTC
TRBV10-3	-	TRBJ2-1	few	CAITSLRDEQFF	TGTGCCATCACTAGCTTAAGGGATGAGCAGTTCTTC
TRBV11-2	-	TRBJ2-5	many	CASSLAGRETQYF	TGTGCCAGCAGCTTAGCCGGGCGAGAGACCCAGTACTTC
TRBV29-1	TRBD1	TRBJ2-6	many	CSVEGTGSGANVLTF	TGCAGCGTTGAAGGGACAGGGTCTGGGGCCAACGTCCTGACTTTC
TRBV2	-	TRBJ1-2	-	CASTQQGSDYGYTF	TGTGCCAGCACACAACAGGGATCAGACTATGGCTACACCTTC
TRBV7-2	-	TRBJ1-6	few	CASSRSMDGNSPLHF	TGTGCCAGCAGCCGATCTATGGACGGGAATTCACCCCTCCACTTT
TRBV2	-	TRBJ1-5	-	CASSPGHSNQPQHF	TGTGCCAGCAGCCCCGGGCACAGCAATCAGCCCCAGCATTTT
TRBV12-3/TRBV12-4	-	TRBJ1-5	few	CASSLATNQPQHF	TGTGCCAGCAGTTTAGCCACGAATCAGCCCCAGCATTTT
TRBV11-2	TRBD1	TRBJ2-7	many	CASSPLARQGDYEQYF	TGTGCCAGCAGCCCCTTGGCGAGGCAGGGGGACTACGAGCAGTACTTC
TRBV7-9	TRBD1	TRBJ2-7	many	CASSRSGTGLGEQYF	TGTGCCAGCAGCCGCTCCGGGACAGGCTTGGGTGAGCAGTACTTC
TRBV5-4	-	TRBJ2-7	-	CASSPEDSERYEQYF	TGTGCCAGCAGCCCCGAGGACAGCGAACGCTACGAGCAGTACTTC
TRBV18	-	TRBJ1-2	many	CASSPNPPQGMDGYTF	TGTGCCAGCTCACCGAACCCGCCCCAGGGTATGGATGGCTACACCTTC
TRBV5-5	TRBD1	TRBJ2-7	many	CASSLTQGAWNPYEQYF	TGTGCCAGCAGCTTGACCCAGGGGGCGTGGAATCCCTACGAGCAGTACTTC
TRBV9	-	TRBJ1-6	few	CASSVGKGSESPLHF	TGTGCCAGCAGCGTAGGTAAGGGGAGTGAATCACCCCTCCACTTT
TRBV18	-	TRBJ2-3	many	CASSRELQTDTQYF	TGTGCCAGCTCACGGGAGCTACAAACAGATACGCAGTATTTT
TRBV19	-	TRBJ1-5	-	CASSIQGHQPQHF	TGTGCCAGTAGTATACAGGGACATCAGCCCCAGCATTTT
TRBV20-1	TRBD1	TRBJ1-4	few	CSARDRGGPTNEKLFF	TGCAGTGCTAGGGACAGGGGAGGCCCAACTAATGAAAAACTGTTTTTT
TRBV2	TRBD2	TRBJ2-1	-	CASSTGGPDEQFF	TGTGCCAGCAGCACGGGGGGGCCCGATGAGCAGTTCTTC
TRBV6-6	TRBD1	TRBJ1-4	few	CASSAPRQGIEKLFF	TGTGCCAGCAGTGCCCCAAGACAGGGGATCGAAAAACTGTTTTTT
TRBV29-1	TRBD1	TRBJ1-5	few	CSAGTVNQPQHF	TGCAGCGCGGGGACAGTCAATCAGCCCCAGCATTTT
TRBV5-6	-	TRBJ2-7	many	CASSPPGTYEQYF	TGTGCCAGCAGCCCGCCAGGCACCTACGAGCAGTACTTC
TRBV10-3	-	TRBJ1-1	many	CAITAQGFTEAFF	TGTGCCATCACCGCTCAGGGATTCACTGAAGCTTTCTTT
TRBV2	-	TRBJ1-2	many	CASSGEGVNYGYTF	TGTGCCAGCAGTGGTGAGGGGGTCAACTATGGCTACACCTTC
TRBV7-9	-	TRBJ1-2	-	CASSFGVFGYGYTF	TGTGCCAGCAGCTTTGGGGTGTTTGGCTATGGCTACACCTTC
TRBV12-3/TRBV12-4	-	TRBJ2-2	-	CASSSRGELFF	TGTGCCAGCAGCTCCAGGGGGGAGCTGTTTTTT
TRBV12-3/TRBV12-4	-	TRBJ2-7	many	CASSVSRAWVEQYF	TGTGCCAGCAGTGTAAGCCGGGCCTGGGTCGAGCAGTACTTC
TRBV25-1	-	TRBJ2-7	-	CASSDRGEQYF	TGTGCCAGCAGTGATAGGGGCGAGCAGTACTTC
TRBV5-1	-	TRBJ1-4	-	CASSLWGTNEKLFF	TGCGCCAGCAGCTTGTGGGGAACTAATGAAAAACTGTTTTTT
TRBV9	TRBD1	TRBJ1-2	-	CASSRRLQGMEGYTF	TGTGCCAGCAGCCGTAGACTACAGGGGATGGAGGGCTACACCTTC
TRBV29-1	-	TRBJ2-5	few	CSVVGVEETQYF	TGCAGCGTTGTGGGGGTAGAAGAGACCCAGTACTTC